The sequence of this TCR beta chain was determined in a study of T cells after yellow fever vaccination. TCRdb re-analysed the 5' RACE reads in MiXCR, keeping a single row per CDR3 protein. Of hundreds of thousands of distinct CDR3 sequences listed, roughly a sixth are singletons. Germline values: CDR1 DFQATT, CDR2 SNEGSKA (reference sequence). The CDR3 is 13 residues long. Trimming took 6 bases from V and 6 from J, leaving 15 bases between them. This receptor was obtained from a young man who received the YFV17D yellow fever vaccine. This sample comprised PBMCs, obtained before the yellow fever booster vaccination. The V and J genes are TRBV20-1 and TRBJ2-1, with D perhaps TRBD1 (6 bases). CDR3 DNA: TGCAGTGCCCGGGACACCGCAGGCAATGAGCAGTTCTTC. Its protein product is CSARDTAGNEQFF.